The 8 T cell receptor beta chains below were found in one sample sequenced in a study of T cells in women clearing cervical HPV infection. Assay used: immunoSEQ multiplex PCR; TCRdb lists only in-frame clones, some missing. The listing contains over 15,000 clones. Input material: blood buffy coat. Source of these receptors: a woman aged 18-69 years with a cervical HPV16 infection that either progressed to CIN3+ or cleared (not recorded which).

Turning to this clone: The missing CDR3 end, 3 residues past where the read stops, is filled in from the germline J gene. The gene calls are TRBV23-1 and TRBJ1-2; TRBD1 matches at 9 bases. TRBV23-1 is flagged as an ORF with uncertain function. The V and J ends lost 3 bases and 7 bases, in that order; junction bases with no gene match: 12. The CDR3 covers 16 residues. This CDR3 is CASSHSTGQGNPGYTF. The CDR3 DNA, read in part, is TGCGCCAGCAGTCATTCTACGGGACAGGGTAATCCTGGC.

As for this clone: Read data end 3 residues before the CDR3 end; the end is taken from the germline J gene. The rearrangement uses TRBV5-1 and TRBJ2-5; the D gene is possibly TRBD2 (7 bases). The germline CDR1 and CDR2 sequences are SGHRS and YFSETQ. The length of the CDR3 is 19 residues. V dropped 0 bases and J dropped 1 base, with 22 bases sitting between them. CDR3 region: CASSLALGGPHRSQETQYF. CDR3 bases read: TGCGCCAGCAGCTTGGCCCTCGGGGGGCCTCACCGATCCCAAGAGACC.

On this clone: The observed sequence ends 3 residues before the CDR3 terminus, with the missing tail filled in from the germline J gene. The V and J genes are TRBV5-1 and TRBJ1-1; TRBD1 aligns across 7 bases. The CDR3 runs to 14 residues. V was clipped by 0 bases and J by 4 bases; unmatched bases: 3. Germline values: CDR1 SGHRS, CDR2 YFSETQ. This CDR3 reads CASSLGRGSTEAFF. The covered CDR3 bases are TGCGCCAGCAGCTTGGGCAGGGGGTCCACTGAA.

The CDR3 bases that were read are TGTGCCATCAGTGATCCCAGTAGACAGTCCTACGAG. The encoded protein is CAISDPSRQSYE. The CDR3 reads in full as CAISDPSRQSYEQYF. V and J are TRBV10-3 and TRBJ2-7; perhaps TRBD1 as D (5 bases). The read finishes 3 residues shy of the CDR3 end, and the germline J gene is used to complete it. The CDR3 is made up of 15 amino acids. V was trimmed by 3 bases and J by 1 base, leaving 13 bases between them. Germline V gene lookup returns CDR1 ENHRY and CDR2 SYGVKD.

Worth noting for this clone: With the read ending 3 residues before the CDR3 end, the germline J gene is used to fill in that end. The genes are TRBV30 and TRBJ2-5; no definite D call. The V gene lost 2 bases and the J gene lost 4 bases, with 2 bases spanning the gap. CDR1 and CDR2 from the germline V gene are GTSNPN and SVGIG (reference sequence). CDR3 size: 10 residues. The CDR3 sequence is CAWSRETQYF. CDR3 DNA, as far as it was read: TGTGCCTGGAGTCGAGAGACC.

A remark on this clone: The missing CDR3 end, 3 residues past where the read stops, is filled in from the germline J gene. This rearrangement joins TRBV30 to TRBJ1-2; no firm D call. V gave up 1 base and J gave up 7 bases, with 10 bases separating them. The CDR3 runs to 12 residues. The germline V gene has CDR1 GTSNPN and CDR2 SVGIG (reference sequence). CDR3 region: CAWSGAVSGYTF. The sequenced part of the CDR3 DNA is TGTGCCTGGAGTGGGGCAGTGAGTGGC.

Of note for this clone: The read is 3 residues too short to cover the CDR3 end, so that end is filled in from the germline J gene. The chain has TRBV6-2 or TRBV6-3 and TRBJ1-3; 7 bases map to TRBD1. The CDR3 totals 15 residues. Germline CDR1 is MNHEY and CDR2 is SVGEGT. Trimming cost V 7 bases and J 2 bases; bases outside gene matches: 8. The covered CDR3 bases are TGTGCCAGCAAAAGTATCCAGGGGGCTGGAAACACC. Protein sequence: CASKSIQGAGNT. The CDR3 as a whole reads CASKSIQGAGNTIYF.

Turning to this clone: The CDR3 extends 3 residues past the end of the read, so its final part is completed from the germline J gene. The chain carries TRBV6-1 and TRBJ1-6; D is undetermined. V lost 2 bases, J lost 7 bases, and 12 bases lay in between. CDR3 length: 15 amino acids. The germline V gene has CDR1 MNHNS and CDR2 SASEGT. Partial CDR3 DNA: TGTGCCAGCAGTGAAAAGCCGGCAGGAAATTCACCC. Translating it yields CASSEKPAGNSP. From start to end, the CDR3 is CASSEKPAGNSPLHF.